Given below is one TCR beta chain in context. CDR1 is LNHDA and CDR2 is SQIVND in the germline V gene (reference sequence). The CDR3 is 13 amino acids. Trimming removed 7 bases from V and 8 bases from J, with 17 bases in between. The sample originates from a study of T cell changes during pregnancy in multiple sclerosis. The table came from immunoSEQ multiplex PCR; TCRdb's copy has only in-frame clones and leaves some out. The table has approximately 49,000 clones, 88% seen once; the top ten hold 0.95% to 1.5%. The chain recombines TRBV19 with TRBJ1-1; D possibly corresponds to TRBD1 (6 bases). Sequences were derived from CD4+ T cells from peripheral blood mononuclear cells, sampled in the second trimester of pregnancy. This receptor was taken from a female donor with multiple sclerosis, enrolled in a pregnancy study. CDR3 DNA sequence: TGTGCCAGTAATCAGGGGCTTTACAGCGAAGCTTTCTTT. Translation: CASNQGLYSEAFF. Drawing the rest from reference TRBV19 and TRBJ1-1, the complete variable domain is DGGITQSPKYLFRKEGQNVTLSCEQNLNHDAMYWYRQDPGQGLRLIYYSQIVNDFQKGDIAEGYSVSREKKESFPLTVTSAQKNPTAFYLCASNQGLYSEAFFGQGTRLTVV.